This is a list of T cell receptor beta chains from one sample in a study of cytomegalovirus exposure and HLA in healthy donors. TCRdb's copy holds only in-frame clones and misses some; the assay was immunoSEQ multiplex PCR. The table lists roughly 290,000 clones, 70% to 90% of them singletons. The material sequenced was PBMCs. Source of these receptors: a woman under 30 in good health and CMV-seronegative. Each CDR3 is given without its conserved first and last residue. Each record gives: CDR3 length, V gene, CDR3 protein.

11 | TRBV2 | ASSEGYIWEQY
12 | TRBV9 | ASSRSHFQETQY
12 | TRBV7-9 | AIPTSGEPDTQY
12 | TRBV19 | ASSTQPGPYEQY
14 | TRBV9 | ASSVVALAGVSEQY
12 | TRBV2 | ASRGASPNSPLH
11 | TRBV10-3 | ASLWEGTTEAF
13 | TRBV27 | ASSYRASGPYEQY
12 | TRBV15 | ATSREGFADTQY
14 | TRBV19 | ASSIARLTGTYGYT
12 | TRBV6-6 | ATDDRPGGTEAF
12 | TRBV6-4 | ASSDNQGSYGYT
12 | TRBV7-9 | ASSSYQGGEKLF
13 | TRBV7-9 | ASRKAAGVDYEQY
14 | TRBV2 | ASSEAPGILRTEAF
13 | TRBV6-1 | ASSETSGGADTQY
12 | TRBV15 | ATSRRDTDYGYT
15 | TRBV7-6 | ASSEGLAGTQWETQY
13 | TRBV18 | ASSRPGQGDDEQY
14 | TRBV5-4 | ASSLALVASTDTQY
14 | TRBV4-1 | ASSQSGTATYNEQF
11 | TRBV7-2 | ASSPTSYNEQF
11 | TRBV7-9 | SSSLEPTEKLF
12 | TRBV4-3 | ASSQEDSFSGLF
14 | TRBV19 | ASSPMDSHGAETQY
12 | TRBV29-1 | SVAGTEINEKLF
14 | TRBV11-2 | ASSRTGGVKYTEAF
17 | TRBV7-3 | ASSATGEGAELSTDTQY
13 | TRBV11-1 | ASSLGQKSNYGYT
12 | TRBV13 | ASSSPGSPETQY
17 | TRBV7-9 | ASSLYGGGDRSGYNEQF
13 | TRBV13 | ASNLNRSPGRGYT